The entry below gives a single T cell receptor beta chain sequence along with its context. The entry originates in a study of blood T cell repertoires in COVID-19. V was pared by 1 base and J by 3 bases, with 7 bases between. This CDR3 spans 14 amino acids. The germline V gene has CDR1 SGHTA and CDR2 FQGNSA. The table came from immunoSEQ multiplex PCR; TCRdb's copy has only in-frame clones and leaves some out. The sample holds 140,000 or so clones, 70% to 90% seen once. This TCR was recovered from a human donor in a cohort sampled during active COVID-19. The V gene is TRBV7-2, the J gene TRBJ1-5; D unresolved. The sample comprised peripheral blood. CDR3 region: CASSLGQSNQPQHF. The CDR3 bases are TGTGCCAGCAGCTTAGGGCAATCCAATCAGCCCCAGCATTTT.